The text below deals with one T cell receptor (beta chain). These data originate in a study of cytomegalovirus exposure and HLA in healthy donors. Germline V gene lookup returns CDR1 SGDLS and CDR2 YYNGEE. The V gene lost 4 bases and the J gene lost 1 base, with 15 bases spanning the gap. The CDR3 has 16 residues. PCR used 60 Vbeta primers and 13 Jbeta primers. The repertoire was sequenced with immunoSEQ multiplex PCR; TCRdb's copy has only in-frame clones and lacks some. The sample shows 150,000 to 200,000 clones, roughly 73% of them seen only once. The chain couples TRBV9 to TRBJ1-5, with a weak D call TRBD1 (5 bases). The TCR comes from a female donor in good health and CMV-seronegative. Sequencing was performed on PBMCs. The CDR3, as DNA: TGTGCCAGCAGCCCCTCAGGGTTCCTAAGCAATCAGCCCCAGCATTTT. This codes for CASSPSGFLSNQPQHF.